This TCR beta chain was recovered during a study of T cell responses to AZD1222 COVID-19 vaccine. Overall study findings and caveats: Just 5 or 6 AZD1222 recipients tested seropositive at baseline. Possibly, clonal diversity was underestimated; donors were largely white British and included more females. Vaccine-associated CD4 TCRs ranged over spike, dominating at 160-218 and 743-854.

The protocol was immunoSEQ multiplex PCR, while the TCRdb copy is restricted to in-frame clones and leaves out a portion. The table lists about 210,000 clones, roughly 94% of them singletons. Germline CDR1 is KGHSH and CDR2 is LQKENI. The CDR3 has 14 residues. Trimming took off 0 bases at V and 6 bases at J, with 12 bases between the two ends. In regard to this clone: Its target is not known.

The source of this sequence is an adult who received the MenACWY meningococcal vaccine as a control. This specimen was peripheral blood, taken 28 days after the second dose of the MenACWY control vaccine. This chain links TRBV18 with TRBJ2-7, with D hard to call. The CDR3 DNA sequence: TGTGCCAGCTCACCACCCCAGTTTCCTGGCGAGCAGTACTTC. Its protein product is CASSPPQFPGEQYF.